The next 8 T cell receptor beta chains were all read from a single sample in a study of shared clonotypes between healthy human individuals (dated by TCRdb to between 2020 and 2021). Libraries came from the immunoSEQ multiplex PCR assay. This immuneACCESS table, as held by TCRdb, lists in-frame sequences with V and J called but not all clones. Of the missing ones, under half trace to an unresolved V gene in checked studies; the others have no known cause. In this sample the table shows fewer than 850,000 clones, 90% of which occur a single time. The ten biggest clones cover 30% to 40% of the sample. The sample was memory CD8+ T cells from PBMCs. The label giving this sample's cell subset or site can be read as: CD45RO+ cells pooled with CCR7-negative TemRA cells. The receptors shown here come from a man younger than 35 in good health. Some clones in this sample may be carry-over from other donors' samples.

This sequence joins TRBV4-1 and TRBJ2-5; 10 bases align to TRBD2. The J call may be mistaken, given a closer DNA end match to TRBJ2-7. CDR3 length: 15 residues. The V gene's germline CDR1 is MGHRA and CDR2 YSYEKL. CDR3: CASSAGLAHSYEQYF. CDR3 nucleotide sequence: TGCGCCAGCAGCGCGGGACTAGCGCACTCCTACGAGCAGTACTTC.

The J gene is TRBJ2-3, the V gene TRBV29-1; D perhaps matches TRBD2 (6 bases). There are 14 residues in the CDR3. The V end lost 5 bases, the J end lost 4 bases, and 16 bases lay between the germline ends. Germline lookup yields CDR1 SQVTM and CDR2 ANQGSEA. The CDR3 spells CSVKGGRSPDTQYF. The DNA of the CDR3 is TGCAGCGTTAAAGGAGGGAGGAGTCCAGATACGCAGTATTTT.

This clone was seen at least ten times. This chain connects TRBV6-1 to TRBJ2-5, with 10 bases aligning to TRBD1. V lost 7 bases and J lost 5; bases outside the gene matches: 10. Germline assignment: CDR1 MNHNS and CDR2 SASEGT. CDR3 length: 15 residues. CDR3 nucleotide sequence: TGTGCCAGCAAGACGTTGACAGGGGGCCACGAGACCCAGTACTTC. Amino acids: CASKTLTGGHETQYF.

This sequence joins TRBV27 and TRBJ2-1; D may be TRBD2 (5 bases). The CDR3 sequence is 15 residues long. V was shortened by 7 bases and J by 0 bases, with 13 bases between the two germline ends. Germline loops: CDR1 MNHEY, CDR2 SMNVEV (reference sequence). The CDR3 protein is CASNPSSSSYNEQFF. Written as DNA, the CDR3 is TGTGCCAGCAACCCTAGCTCCAGCTCCTACAATGAGCAGTTCTTC.

V usage is TRBV19 and J usage is TRBJ1-4, with TRBD1 matching 7 bases. With 4 bases clipped from V and 1 base from J, the junction kept 6 bases outside the gene matches. The germline CDR1 and CDR2 sequences are LNHDA and SQIVND (reference sequence). This CDR3 is built from 16 residues. Written as DNA, the CDR3 is TGTGCCAGTAGTACCGACAGGGAAGGAACTAATGAAAAACTGTTTTTT. The encoded protein is CASSTDREGTNEKLFF.

This chain joins TRBV20-1 and TRBJ1-2; D is possibly TRBD1 (5 bases). The CDR3 has 10 amino acids. Germline CDR1 is DFQATT and CDR2 is SNEGSKA (reference sequence). The ends were cut back, 6 bases at V and 8 bases at J, with 10 bases in the middle. The chain's CDR3 is CSAPGDGYTF. CDR3 bases: TGCAGTGCCCCGGGGGACGGCTACACCTTC.

This rearrangement joins TRBV27 to TRBJ2-7; the match to TRBD1 covers 11 bases. The CDR3 has 14 amino acids. V lost 8 bases, J lost 2 bases, and 5 bases stayed unmatched. Germline CDR1 reads MNHEY; CDR2 reads SMNVEV (reference sequence). CDR3 loop: CASGRTGGAYEQYF. CDR3 DNA sequence: TGTGCCAGCGGACGGACAGGGGGCGCCTACGAGCAGTACTTC.

The chain combines TRBV2 with TRBJ2-2, with D possibly being TRBD2 (5 bases). This CDR3 has 14 residues. Germline CDR1 is SNHLY and CDR2 is FYNNEI. Trimming took off 6 bases at V and 6 bases at J, with 14 bases between the two ends. In DNA, the CDR3 is TGTGCCAGCAGGGGCACCCGCGGGTCCGGGGAGCTGTTTTTT. Protein sequence: CASRGTRGSGELFF.